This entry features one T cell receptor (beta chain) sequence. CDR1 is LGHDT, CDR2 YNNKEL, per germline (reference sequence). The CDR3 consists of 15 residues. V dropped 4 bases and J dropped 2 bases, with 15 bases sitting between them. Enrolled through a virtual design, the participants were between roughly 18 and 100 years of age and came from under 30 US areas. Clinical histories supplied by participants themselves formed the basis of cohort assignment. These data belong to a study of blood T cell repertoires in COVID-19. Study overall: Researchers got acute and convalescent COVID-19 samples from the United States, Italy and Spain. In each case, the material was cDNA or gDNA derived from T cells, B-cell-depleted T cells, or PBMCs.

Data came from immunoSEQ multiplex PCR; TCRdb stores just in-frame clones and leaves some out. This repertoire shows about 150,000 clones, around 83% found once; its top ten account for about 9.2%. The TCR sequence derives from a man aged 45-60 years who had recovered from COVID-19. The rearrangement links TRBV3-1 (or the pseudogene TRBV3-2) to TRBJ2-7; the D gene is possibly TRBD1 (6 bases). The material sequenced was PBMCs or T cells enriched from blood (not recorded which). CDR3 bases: TGTGCCAGCAGCCGTGGCCGGGACAAAACCTACGAGCAGTACTTC. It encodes CASSRGRDKTYEQYF.